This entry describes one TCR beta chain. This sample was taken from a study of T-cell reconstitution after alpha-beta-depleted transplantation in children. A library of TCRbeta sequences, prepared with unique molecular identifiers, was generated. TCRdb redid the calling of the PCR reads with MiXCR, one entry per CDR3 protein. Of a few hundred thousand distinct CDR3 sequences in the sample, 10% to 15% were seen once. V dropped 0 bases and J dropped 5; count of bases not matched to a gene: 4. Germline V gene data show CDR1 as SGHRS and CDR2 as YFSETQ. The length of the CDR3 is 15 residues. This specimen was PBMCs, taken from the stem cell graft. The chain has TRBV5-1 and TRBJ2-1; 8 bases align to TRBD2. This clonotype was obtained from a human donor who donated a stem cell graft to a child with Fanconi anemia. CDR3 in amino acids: CASSLEAGVNNEQFF. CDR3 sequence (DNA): TGCGCCAGCAGCTTGGAAGCGGGGGTAAACAATGAGCAGTTCTTC.